Sequencing of this T cell receptor beta chain was carried out in a study of T cell responses to AZD1222 COVID-19 vaccine. Note on this clone: What it recognizes is unknown.

The protocol was immunoSEQ multiplex PCR, while the TCRdb copy is restricted to in-frame clones and leaves out a portion. The sample consists of approximately 100,000 clones, 88% of them appearing once. This CDR3 has 16 amino acids. Germline V gene data show CDR1 as LGHNT and CDR2 as FRNRAP. Deletions cut 2 bases from V and 3 bases from J, with 17 bases between. Study-level points and caveats: The donor group comprised mostly white British people and more females; the analysis possibly underestimated clonal diversity. Regions 160-218 and 743-854 held dominance among vaccine-associated CD4 TCRs, which spanned spike.

Sequences were derived from peripheral blood, sampled on day 0 of AZD1222 vaccination. The V call is TRBV12-5, the J call TRBJ2-7; D might be TRBD2 (5 bases). The clonotype originates from an adult in good health. The DNA of the CDR3 is TGTGCTAGTGGTTTGCCCTCCCTTTTACGGGGCTACGAGCAGTACTTC. The encoded protein is CASGLPSLLRGYEQYF.